The 32 T cell receptor beta chains in this list originate from one sample, sequenced in a study of T cell responses to AZD1222 COVID-19 vaccine. Method: immunoSEQ multiplex PCR; TCRdb's copy keeps in-frame clones and lacks some. The table has 150,000 to 200,000 clones, about 90% seen once. The starting material was peripheral blood, obtained 28 days after the second AZD1222 dose. The receptor set was obtained from an adult who received the AZD1222 COVID-19 vaccine.

The chain links TRBV6-5 to TRBJ1-1; D gene ambiguous. The CDR3 length is 11 residues. Germline CDR1 is MNHEY and CDR2 is SVGAGI. Trimming removed 5 bases from V and 6 bases from J, with 7 bases in between. CDR3 sequence reads: CASSPLPEAFF. CDR3 DNA sequence: TGTGCCAGCAGTCCCCTCCCTGAAGCTTTCTTT.

The CDR3 DNA reads as TGTGCCAGCAGCTTAGCTGGATCTCAAAGCAATCAGCCCCAGCATTTT. Translated, it gives CASSLAGSQSNQPQHF. The V call is TRBV7-2, the J call TRBJ1-5; no reliable D call. CDR1 is SGHTA and CDR2 is FQGNSA in the germline V gene. V was pared by 0 bases and J by 1 base, with 10 bases between. This CDR3 contains 16 residues.

The chain couples TRBV11-2 to TRBJ1-3, with D perhaps TRBD1 (6 bases). Trimming removed 7 bases from V and 2 bases from J, with 12 bases in between. The CDR3 length is 14 residues. Germline-derived CDR1 and CDR2 are SGHAT and FQNNGV. The CDR3 region is CASTEGGTGNTIYF. The CDR3 coding sequence is TGTGCCAGCACCGAGGGGGGAACTGGAAACACCATATATTTT.

This chain joins TRBV9 and TRBJ1-1; D may be TRBD1 (5 bases). The length of the CDR3 is 13 residues. The V gene lost 0 bases and the J gene lost 7 bases, with 10 bases spanning the gap. The germline CDR1 and CDR2 sequences are SGDLS and YYNGEE. The CDR3: CASSVGGDHEAFF. The CDR3 nucleotides are TGTGCCAGCAGCGTAGGGGGGGACCATGAAGCTTTCTTT.

This clone was seen a handful of times. This sequence joins TRBV10-2 and TRBJ1-2, with D maybe TRBD1 (6 bases). Germline V gives CDR1 WSHSY, CDR2 SAAADI. CDR3 length equals 13 residues. The ends were cut back, 7 bases at V and 3 bases at J, with 12 bases in the middle. CDR3 DNA sequence: TGCGCCAGCACCCGTAGGGGGGACTATGGCTACACCTTC. Translating it yields CASTRRGDYGYTF.

The chain uses TRBV18 and TRBJ1-4; D call uncertain. This CDR3 comprises 13 residues. V lost 5 bases and J 2 bases, leaving 6 bases between the germline ends. CDR1 and CDR2 from the germline V gene are KGHSH and LQKENI. The CDR3 DNA sequence: TGTGCCAGCTCATGGGAGACTAATGAAAAACTGTTTTTT. It specifies CASSWETNEKLFF.

V usage is TRBV4-1 and J usage is TRBJ1-2, with 8 bases matching TRBD1. V shed 4 bases and J 4 bases; nucleotides not matched to a gene: 14. This CDR3 comprises 17 residues. CDR1 is MGHRA, CDR2 YSYEKL, per germline. CDR3 DNA: TGCGCCAGCAGCCGAAACATATGGACAGGGTTAAGCTATGGCTACACCTTC. Translating gives CASSRNIWTGLSYGYTF.

The chain is built from TRBV7-9 and TRBJ2-1; 13 bases are shared with TRBD2. The CDR3 length is 16 residues. CDR1 is SEHNR and CDR2 is FQNEAQ in the germline V gene (reference sequence). The junction had 10 bases not matched to a gene; V was cut back by 6 bases and J by 8 bases. The CDR3 region has the DNA TGTGCCAGCAGTCTATCCGGGACTAGCGGGGTCGATGAGCAGTTCTTC. It codes for CASSLSGTSGVDEQFF.

The chain carries TRBV19 and TRBJ1-2; 7 bases align to TRBD1. The CDR3 covers 13 residues. From germline, CDR1 is LNHDA and CDR2 SQIVND (reference sequence). J lost 8 bases, V lost 9 bases, and 12 bases had no gene match. CDR3: CASTTRDSGGYTF. CDR3 sequence (DNA): TGTGCCAGCACCACGAGGGACAGCGGCGGCTACACCTTC. Complete variable domain (other parts from reference TRBV19 and TRBJ1-2): DGGITQSPKYLFRKEGQNVTLSCEQNLNHDAMYWYRQDPGQGLRLIYYSQIVNDFQKGDIAEGYSVSREKKESFPLTVTSAQKNPTAFYLCASTTRDSGGYTFGSGTRLTVV.

The V and J genes are TRBV27 and TRBJ1-1; TRBD1 matches at 9 bases. Germline V CDR1 and CDR2: MNHEY, SMNVEV (reference sequence). Trimming removed 7 bases from V and 1 base from J; junction bases left unmatched: 4. CDR3 length equals 14 residues. CDR3 sequence (DNA): TGTGCCAGCACCCCGGGACAGGGGAACACTGAAGCTTTCTTT. Translating gives CASTPGQGNTEAFF.

V is TRBV30 and J is TRBJ1-5; the D is unclear. V was clipped by 2 bases and J by 0 bases, with 11 bases between them. The CDR3 length is 15 residues. From germline, CDR1 is GTSNPN and CDR2 SVGIG (reference sequence). CDR3 coding DNA: TGTGCCTGGAGTCATAGAATCAATAGCAATCAGCCCCAGCATTTT. It specifies CAWSHRINSNQPQHF.

This clone was counted once. The genes are TRBV28 and TRBJ2-7; the D is unclear. V was cut by 7 bases and J by 2 bases, with 3 bases left in between. The CDR3 has 10 amino acids. Germline CDR1 is MDHEN and CDR2 is SYDVKM. The chain's CDR3 is CASMTYEQYF. CDR3 coding DNA: TGTGCCAGCATGACCTACGAGCAGTACTTC.

Only one count was recorded for this clone. V is TRBV4-2 and J is TRBJ1-1, with D perhaps matching TRBD1 (5 bases). The CDR3 covers 13 residues. Per the germline V gene, CDR1 is LGHNA and CDR2 is YNFKEQ. The V end was cut by 4 bases, the J end by 4 bases, with 10 bases between. CDR3 DNA: TGTGCCAGCAGCCTAGGGACCCTCACTGAAGCTTTCTTT. This encodes CASSLGTLTEAFF.

The CDR3 DNA follows: TGTGCCAGCACTCGGGAGCTCAATCAGCCCCAGCATTTT. The encoded protein is CASTRELNQPQHF. The J gene is TRBJ1-5, the V gene TRBV2, with D unresolved. Deletions cut 7 bases from V and 3 bases from J, with 10 bases between. The CDR3 extends over 13 amino acids. Germline CDR1 reads SNHLY; CDR2 reads FYNNEI.

This sequence joins TRBV6-5 and TRBJ1-6, with 8 bases fitting TRBD1. Trimming cost V 7 bases and J 6 bases; bases outside gene matches: 2. This CDR3 has 13 amino acids. In germline, CDR1 is MNHEY, CDR2 SVGAGI. This CDR3 is CASKTGVNSPLHF. CDR3 nucleotide sequence: TGTGCCAGCAAGACAGGGGTTAATTCACCCCTCCACTTT.

The gene calls are TRBV6-2 or TRBV6-3 and TRBJ2-5; 7 bases map to TRBD1. CDR1 is MNHEY and CDR2 is SVGEGT in the germline V gene. V was clipped by 2 bases and J by 4 bases; unmatched bases: 4. This CDR3 is 14 amino acids long. CDR3 in amino acids: CASSYRGRLETQYF. The DNA of the CDR3 is TGTGCCAGCAGTTACAGGGGGCGCTTAGAGACCCAGTACTTC.

V is TRBV28 and J is TRBJ2-5, with 7 bases matching TRBD1. Trimming at V came to 3 bases and at J to 5 bases, leaving 12 bases not matched to a gene. CDR3 length: 16 residues. In germline, CDR1 is MDHEN, CDR2 SYDVKM. The CDR3 spells CASSLKTGTERETQYF. The CDR3 DNA reads as TGTGCCAGCAGTTTGAAAACCGGGACAGAGAGGGAGACCCAGTACTTC.

This clone has just a few counts. This rearrangement joins TRBV10-3 to TRBJ2-5; TRBD2 matches at 7 bases. CDR3 size: 18 residues. Germline CDR1 and CDR2: ENHRY and SYGVKD. V lost 4 bases to trimming and J lost 2 bases; unmatched junction nucleotides: 16. The CDR3: CAISGSRSSGRTQETQYF. CDR3 in DNA: TGTGCCATCAGTGGCTCCCGATCTAGCGGACGAACTCAAGAGACCCAGTACTTC.

The rearrangement joins TRBV19 to TRBJ1-2; D possibly corresponds to TRBD1 (5 bases). The length of the CDR3 is 13 residues. Between the trimmed V and J ends, which lost 5 bases and 8 bases, there was a span of 15 bases. CDR1 is LNHDA and CDR2 is SQIVND in the germline V gene (reference sequence). The CDR3 here is CASSLAGQGGYTF. The CDR3 nucleotides read TGTGCCAGTAGTTTAGCCGGGCAGGGAGGCTACACCTTC. The full variable domain, in which reference TRBV19 and TRBJ1-2 provide the parts outside the CDR3, is DGGITQSPKYLFRKEGQNVTLSCEQNLNHDAMYWYRQDPGQGLRLIYYSQIVNDFQKGDIAEGYSVSREKKESFPLTVTSAQKNPTAFYLCASSLAGQGGYTFGSGTRLTVV.

This sequence joins TRBV6-5 and TRBJ2-1; 7 nucleotides agree with TRBD1. There are 13 residues in the CDR3. Per germline, CDR1 MNHEY and CDR2 SVGAGI. Unmatched junction bases numbered 10, after V lost 7 bases and J lost 10 bases. This CDR3 is CASTRQGLREQFF. CDR3 bases: TGTGCCAGCACCCGACAGGGCCTAAGGGAGCAGTTCTTC.

V usage is TRBV18 and J usage is TRBJ1-2; D call uncertain. CDR1 and CDR2 (germline): KGHSH, LQKENI. With 3 bases removed from V and 8 bases from J, the gap between germline ends came to 13 bases. The CDR3 has 13 amino acids. The CDR3 is CASSPVSPGGYTF. CDR3 nucleotides: TGTGCCAGCTCACCTGTGAGCCCGGGGGGCTACACCTTC.

J is TRBJ1-3 and V is TRBV6-5; D remains unclear. The V gene lost 10 bases and the J gene lost 3 bases, with 7 bases spanning the gap. CDR3 length equals 11 residues. CDR1 is MNHEY and CDR2 is SVGAGI in the germline V gene. The CDR3 region is CAKLGGNTIYF. CDR3 nucleotides: TGTGCCAAATTGGGTGGAAACACCATATATTTT.

The rearrangement uses TRBV11-3 and TRBJ1-5; tentatively, D is TRBD1 (5 bases). V lost 4 bases and J lost 6, with 13 bases in between. CDR1 SGHNT and CDR2 YENEEA come from the germline V gene. This CDR3 is 14 amino acids long. The CDR3: CASSSGGVAQPQHF. Here the CDR3 DNA reads TGTGCCAGCAGCTCTGGAGGGGTGGCTCAGCCCCAGCATTTT.

This clone turned up a few times. The V call is TRBV5-4, the J call TRBJ1-3, with 8 bases fitting TRBD1. Germline lookup yields CDR1 SGHNT and CDR2 YYREEE (reference sequence). This CDR3 comprises 14 residues. The V segment lost 4 bases and the J segment 4 bases; nucleotides outside the gene matches: 4. CDR3 sequence reads: CASSRGQGGNTIYF. CDR3 nucleotide sequence: TGTGCCAGCAGCCGCGGACAGGGCGGAAACACCATATATTTT.

The CDR3 protein is CASSQVGSRLNTGELFF. The CDR3 DNA is TGTGCCAGCAGCCAAGTCGGAAGTCGCCTTAACACCGGGGAGCTGTTTTTT. The chain carries TRBV4-2 and TRBJ2-2; D not resolved. The CDR3 totals 17 residues. Trimming cost V 1 base and J 2 bases, with 14 bases left between them. Germline assignment: CDR1 LGHNA and CDR2 YNFKEQ.

The V gene is TRBV21-1, the J gene TRBJ2-5; the tabulated D call, TRBD1, remains unverified against the DNA. TRBV21-1 is deemed a pseudogene. The CDR3 loop spans 15 amino acids. The CDR3: CASRDPHPGQETQYF. The CDR3 DNA reads TGTGCCAGCAGAGACCCACACCCAGGGCAAGAGACCCAGTACTTC.

This clone occurred a few times. The CDR3 here is CASRRDSASLYEQYF. In nucleotides, the CDR3 is TGCGCCAGCAGAAGAGACAGCGCAAGTCTCTACGAGCAGTACTTC. The chain recombines TRBV5-1 with TRBJ2-7, with D possibly TRBD1 on 5 matching bases. Trimming removed 5 bases from V and 3 bases from J, with 18 bases in between. There are 15 residues in the CDR3. From germline, CDR1 is SGHRS and CDR2 YFSETQ.

The gene calls are TRBV7-2 and TRBJ1-1; D gene ambiguous. The CDR3 is 13 residues long. CDR1 is SGHTA and CDR2 is FQGNSA in the germline V gene. The V end was cut by 2 bases, the J end by 7 bases, with 11 bases between. The CDR3 region has the DNA TGTGCCAGCAGCTTATCCCCGACGCTTGAAGCTTTCTTT. This codes for CASSLSPTLEAFF.

CDR3 sequence: CASSLHRDEAFF. CDR3 in DNA: TGTGCCAGCAGCTTACACCGCGATGAAGCTTTCTTT. The chain joins TRBV11-2 to TRBJ1-1; D unclear. The CDR3 has 12 residues. CDR1 and CDR2 from the germline V gene are SGHAT and FQNNGV. V was trimmed by 2 bases and J by 7 bases, leaving 8 bases between them.

V usage is TRBV11-2 and J usage is TRBJ2-3; 7 bases are a match to TRBD2. This CDR3 is built from 16 residues. The ends lost 5 bases at V and 1 base at J; junction bases unmatched: 9. CDR1 is SGHAT, CDR2 FQNNGV, per germline. CDR3 in DNA: TGTGCCAGCAGCATAAGCTCGGGGGGACGCACAGATACGCAGTATTTT. The encoded protein is CASSISSGGRTDTQYF.

This chain connects TRBV30 to TRBJ1-1, with D possibly TRBD1 on 6 matching bases. This CDR3 spans 13 amino acids. V shed 8 bases and J shed 5 bases, with 18 bases lying between them. The germline gives CDR1 GTSNPN, CDR2 SVGIG (reference sequence). CDR3 DNA: TGTGCCGCGGTTTGGGGGGCGTGGACTGAAGCTTTCTTT. Its translation is CAAVWGAWTEAFF.

Notes on this clone: One end of the junction varies from germline; a read error may be responsible. The V and J genes are TRBV4-3 and TRBJ1-2; D is perhaps TRBD1 (6 bases). Germline CDR1 reads LGHNA; CDR2 reads YSLEER. The CDR3 runs to 12 residues. The CDR3 DNA follows: TGCGCCAGCAGAGGGGGGGCGGGTCATGAATTATTC. It encodes CASRGGAGHELF.